These T cell receptor beta chains were read from a single sample in a study of cytomegalovirus exposure and HLA in healthy donors. Repertoires were generated with immunoSEQ multiplex PCR, while TCRdb's copy carries only in-frame clones and drops some. Among roughly 150,000 clones, about 88% were seen once, and the ten largest hold about 3.5%. Source material: PBMCs. The receptors originated from a young woman in good health and CMV-seropositive. Both conserved end residues are part of each CDR3. D genes are given only for firm matches. Expanded clones get a size class; other rows say once, few or many, or leave the size out.

j_gene | d_gene | v_gene | abundance | CDR3nt | CDR3aa
TRBJ1-1 | NA | TRBV11-1 | NA | TGTGCCAGCAGCCCATGGGACACCAAAAACACTGAAGCTTTCTTT | CASSPWDTKNTEAFF
TRBJ2-7 | TRBD1 | TRBV6-5 | NA | TGTGCCAGCAGTTACTCGCAGGCAGGGGGCGCGGACGAGCAGTACTTC | CASSYSQAGGADEQYF
TRBJ2-2 | NA | TRBV25-1 | NA | TGTGCCAGCAGTAGAAAAGCCGGCACCGGGGAGCTGTTTTTT | CASSRKAGTGELFF
TRBJ1-2 | NA | TRBV14 | NA | TGTGCCAGCAGTCGACAAGTAGCTAACTATGGCTACACCTTC | CASSRQVANYGYTF
TRBJ2-2 | TRBD2 | TRBV2 | NA | TGTGCCAGCAGCGCCACTAGCGGATACACCGGGGAGCTGTTTTTT | CASSATSGYTGELFF
TRBJ2-1 | NA | TRBV11-3 | NA | TGTGCCAGCAGCTTAGTAGGGGTGGAGCAGTTCTTC | CASSLVGVEQFF
TRBJ2-5 | NA | TRBV28 | NA | TGTGCCAGCAGTTTAGTCGTCGGCCAAGAGACCCAGTACTTC | CASSLVVGQETQYF
TRBJ2-1 | TRBD1 | TRBV10-3 | NA | TGTGCCATCAGTGATTCTGCAGGGGGCCTCTACAATGAGCAGTTCTTC | CAISDSAGGLYNEQFF
TRBJ1-3 | NA | TRBV7-2 | NA | TGTGCCAGCAGCGCGGGGAAGGGAAACACCATATATTTT | CASSAGKGNTIYF
TRBJ2-3 | TRBD2 | TRBV5-1 | NA | TGCGCCAGCAGCCAAACGACTAGCGGCACAGATACGCAGTATTTT | CASSQTTSGTDTQYF
TRBJ1-4 | NA | TRBV10-2 | NA | TGCGCCAGCAGTGATGGGAGAGGGGAAAAACTGTTTTTT | CASSDGRGEKLFF
TRBJ2-1 | TRBD2 | TRBV27 | NA | TGTGCCAGCAGTTTCAGCGGGGTCGGGGGACGGTTCTTC | CASSFSGVGGRFF
TRBJ1-2 | TRBD1 | TRBV29-1 | NA | TGCAGCGTTGTCGGACAGGGGGCCTTGGGCTACACCTTC | CSVVGQGALGYTF
TRBJ2-7 | NA | TRBV11-2 | NA | TGTGCCAGCAGCTTCCCGCCCGGGTCCCTCTACGAGCAGTACTTC | CASSFPPGSLYEQYF
TRBJ2-1 | NA | TRBV28 | NA | TGTGCCAGCACTAGGGGTTACAATGAGCAGTTCTTC | CASTRGYNEQFF
TRBJ2-7 | TRBD2 | TRBV15 | NA | TGTGCCACCAGCAGAGATCATTTAGCGGGACGGCGATCCTACGAGCAGTACTTC | CATSRDHLAGRRSYEQYF
TRBJ2-3 | NA | TRBV19 | NA | TGTGCCAGTAGTATAGCGGGGGAGACAGATACGCAGTATTTT | CASSIAGETDTQYF
TRBJ2-7 | TRBD2 | TRBV5-6 | NA | TGTGCCAGCAGCAACCCGGGACTAGCGGGCTCCTACGAGCAGTACTTC | CASSNPGLAGSYEQYF
TRBJ2-2 | TRBD1 | TRBV7-8 | NA | TGTGCCAGCAGGATTACAGGGGGCTCCGGGGAGCTGTTTTTT | CASRITGGSGELFF
TRBJ2-3 | TRBD2 | TRBV7-6 | NA | TGTGCCAGCAGCACTAGCGAAGATACGCAGTATTTT | CASSTSEDTQYF
TRBJ2-7 | TRBD2 | TRBV11-3 | NA | TGTGCCAGCAGCCCGGGACTAACCCTCTCCTACGAGCAGTACTTC | CASSPGLTLSYEQYF
TRBJ2-3 | NA | TRBV29-1 | NA | TGCAGCGTTGGAATGGGCGGGATCACAGATACGCAGTATTTT | CSVGMGGITDTQYF
TRBJ2-3 | NA | TRBV5-1 | once | TGCGCCAGCAGCTTGGGGGTAGGGGGATCTAGCACAGATACGCAGTATTTT | CASSLGVGGSSTDTQYF
TRBJ1-1 | TRBD1 | TRBV19 | NA | TGTGCCAGTAGTATGGGACAGGCCAGCACTGAAGCTTTCTTT | CASSMGQASTEAFF
TRBJ1-5 | TRBD1 | TRBV6-5 | once | TGTGCCAGCAGTAAGGGACAGGGAGACAATCAGCCCCAGCATTTT | CASSKGQGDNQPQHF
TRBJ1-5 | TRBD1 | TRBV2 | few | TGTGCCAGCAAGCTGACAGGGGGGGGTCAGCCCCAGCATTTT | CASKLTGGGQPQHF
TRBJ2-1 | NA | TRBV19 | NA | TGTGCCAGTAGTGAGCGGAGCTCCTACAATGAGCAGTTCTTC | CASSERSSYNEQFF
TRBJ2-7 | NA | TRBV27 | NA | TGTGCCAGCAGTTTATTTAGCGGTGTGGGCACCTACGAGCAGTACTTC | CASSLFSGVGTYEQYF
TRBJ2-1 | TRBD2 | TRBV7-6 | NA | TGTGCCAGCAGCTCCGGACTAGCGGGAGCCAGTCCCTACAATGAGCAGTTCTTC | CASSSGLAGASPYNEQFF
TRBJ1-2 | TRBD1 | TRBV7-2 | NA | TGTGCCAGCAGCCTCGGGACAGGGACTGGCTACACCTTC | CASSLGTGTGYTF
TRBJ2-2 | NA | TRBV5-6 | NA | TGTGCCAGCAGCTTGCTCCTCGTGCTGGGAGGCACCGGGGAGCTGTTTTTT | CASSLLLVLGGTGELFF
TRBJ2-5 | TRBD2 | TRBV7-2 | NA | TGTGCCAGCAGCTCCCCCCGCGGGAGGGGGAGTCAAGAGACCCAGTACTTC | CASSSPRGRGSQETQYF
TRBJ2-7 | TRBD2 | TRBV11-3 | NA | TGTGCCAGCAGATCCAGCGGGAGGGTCTCCTACGAGCAGTACTTC | CASRSSGRVSYEQYF
TRBJ2-7 | TRBD1 | TRBV6-5 | once | TGTGCCAGCAGCCAGGGACAGGACCGCTCCTACGAGCAGTACTTC | CASSQGQDRSYEQYF
TRBJ2-5 | NA | TRBV4-2 | NA | TGTGCCAGCAGCCAAGATCCGACTAGCCAAGAGACCCAGTACTTC | CASSQDPTSQETQYF
TRBJ2-1 | TRBD1 | TRBV5-1 | NA | TGCGCCAGCAGCCCTGGGACAGGACTCAGCTCCTACAATGAGCAGTTCTTC | CASSPGTGLSSYNEQFF
TRBJ2-7 | NA | TRBV19 | NA | TGTGCCAGTAGCGCAGGGCTTGGATACGAGCAGTACTTC | CASSAGLGYEQYF
TRBJ2-7 | TRBD1 | TRBV15 | NA | TGTGCCACCAGCGGGGGACAGGGGCTGTACGAGCAGTACTTC | CATSGGQGLYEQYF
TRBJ1-1 | NA | TRBV28 | NA | TGTGCCAGCAGTCCGGAACAGGGCCCGAACACTGAAGCTTTCTTT | CASSPEQGPNTEAFF
TRBJ1-2 | NA | TRBV5-4 | NA | TGTGCCAGCAGCTTGGCCGAGGGGGTGGGCGGCTACACCTTC | CASSLAEGVGGYTF
TRBJ1-3 | NA | TRBV30 | NA | TGTGCCTGGACGGCCAGCGTTGCTGGAAACACCATATATTTT | CAWTASVAGNTIYF
TRBJ2-3 | TRBD1 | TRBV23-1 | NA | TGCGCCAGCAGTTTACCGGGACAGAGGGCAGATACGCAGTATTTT | CASSLPGQRADTQYF
TRBJ2-1 | TRBD2 | TRBV5-1 | NA | TGCGCCAGCAGCATCTCTAGCGGGAGGGCAACCCCCTACAATGAGCAGTTCTTC | CASSISSGRATPYNEQFF
TRBJ2-1 | NA | TRBV6-6 | NA | TGTGCCAGCAGTTACTCCTATATTGAGCAGTTCTTC | CASSYSYIEQFF
TRBJ2-5 | NA | TRBV4-1 | NA | TGCGCCAGCAGCCAAAAAGGAGGGTCGGGGGAGACCCAGTACTTC | CASSQKGGSGETQYF
TRBJ1-1 | TRBD1 | TRBV2 | NA | TGTGCCAGCAACCAACAGGGGTACACTGAAGCTTTCTTT | CASNQQGYTEAFF
TRBJ2-1 | NA | TRBV7-2 | NA | TGTGCCAGCAGCACCAGAACAGGGCAAGTATACAATGAGCAGTTCTTC | CASSTRTGQVYNEQFF
TRBJ1-5 | NA | TRBV13 | NA | TGTGCCAGCAGCTTAGCAGGGTCCAATCAGCCCCAGCATTTT | CASSLAGSNQPQHF
TRBJ2-2 | NA | TRBV28 | NA | TGTGCCAGCAGTTTAGGCGGAACCGGGGAGCTGTTTTTT | CASSLGGTGELFF
TRBJ2-7 | TRBD1 | TRBV7-3 | NA | TGTGCCAGCAGCCTTGGGACAGCTTACGAGCAGTACTTC | CASSLGTAYEQYF
TRBJ2-7 | TRBD2 | TRBV9 | NA | TGTGCCAGCAGCTCCGGGACTAGCGGTTCCTACGAGCAGTACTTC | CASSSGTSGSYEQYF
TRBJ1-2 | NA | TRBV7-9 | NA | TGTGCCAGCAGCTTATGGTCGGACTATGGCTACACCTTC | CASSLWSDYGYTF
TRBJ2-2 | TRBD2 | TRBV13 | NA | TGTGCCAGCAGCTGGACTAGGATGACCGGGGAGCTGTTTTTT | CASSWTRMTGELFF
TRBJ2-4 | TRBD2 | TRBV4-3 | NA | TGCGCCAGCAGCCAAGCTGGGGGAGGGGTAACCAAAAACATTCAGTACTTC | CASSQAGGGVTKNIQYF
TRBJ1-2 | TRBD1 | TRBV4-3 | NA | TGCGCCAGCAGCCAAGATCGCCGGACAGGCTATGGCTACACCTTC | CASSQDRRTGYGYTF
TRBJ2-1 | TRBD2 | TRBV11-1 | NA | TGTGCCAGCAGCTTAGAAGGACTAGCGGTCAATGAGCAGTTCTTC | CASSLEGLAVNEQFF
TRBJ1-1 | TRBD1 | TRBV5-6 | NA | TGTGCCAGCAGCTTCACAGGGGAGGTGAACACTGAAGCTTTCTTT | CASSFTGEVNTEAFF
TRBJ2-1 | TRBD2 | TRBV5-1 | NA | TGCGCCAGCAGCTTACTAGCGGGAGTGTCGAGTGAGCAGTTCTTC | CASSLLAGVSSEQFF
TRBJ2-2 | TRBD1 | TRBV30 | many | TGTGCCTGGGTCGGACAGGGGCGGGACACCGGGGAGCTGTTTTTT | CAWVGQGRDTGELFF
TRBJ2-3 | TRBD2 | TRBV7-9 | NA | TGTGCCAGCAGCTCCCCGACTAGCGGCACAGATACGCAGTATTTT | CASSSPTSGTDTQYF